This T cell receptor beta chain was recorded in a study of T cell responses to AZD1222 COVID-19 vaccine. Findings and caveats of the study: Clonal diversity may have been underestimated, and the donors were mostly white British, with more females than males.

Regarding this clone: What it binds is unknown.

The table came from immunoSEQ multiplex PCR; TCRdb's copy has only in-frame clones and leaves some out. The data contain 130,000 or so clones, around 89% of them singletons. Deletions cut 6 bases from V and 9 bases from J, with 15 bases between. The CDR3 runs to 13 residues. Germline V gives CDR1 MNHEY, CDR2 SVGAGI. Specimen: peripheral blood, collected on day 0 of MenACWY control vaccination. This chain links TRBV6-5 with TRBJ2-1; D is undetermined. This receptor was obtained from an adult in good health. CDR3 amino acids: CASSPSPRGEQFF. The CDR3 DNA sequence: TGTGCCAGCAGCCCGTCCCCTCGCGGTGAGCAGTTCTTC.